This TCR beta chain was profiled in a study of blood T cells in healthy people across ages. In germline, CDR1 is LGHNA, CDR2 YSLEER. V was trimmed by 9 bases and J by 4 bases, leaving 27 bases between them. The CDR3 spans 17 residues. Next came a second PCR, run for about 6 to 12 cycles, which used a sample-barcoded 5' primer along with a J-beta primer mix. MiXCR, applied by TCRdb to the 5' RACE reads, yields one record per CDR3 protein. The sample includes under 2,000,000 distinct CDR3 sequences, 49% of them seen just once. Sequenced: blood. The chain joins TRBV4-3 to TRBJ1-2; D is possibly TRBD1 (5 bases). The receptor was derived from a woman between 40 and 55 years old in good health. The CDR3 region is CARNQFPTGTQFYGYTF. Here the CDR3 DNA reads TGCGCCAGAAACCAATTTCCCACCGGGACCCAGTTCTATGGCTACACCTTC.